This TCR beta chain is from a study of blood T cell repertoires in COVID-19. Study at large: Sources were T cells, B-cell-depleted T cells, or PBMCs; the material itself was cDNA or gDNA.

From germline, CDR1 is MRHNA and CDR2 SNTAGT. This CDR3 region has 14 residues. Trimming left V 0 bases short and J 5 bases short, with 10 bases between. In the study's own analysis: Amplification of reference gene primers provided the estimated nucleated cell counts. Profiled with immunoSEQ multiplex PCR; TCRdb holds only in-frame clones, not every one. V, J and clone size are taken as reported in that table, and D and trimming were inferred from the DNA itself. The data contain about 250,000 clones, roughly 84% of them singletons. The TCR comes from a woman in her thirties or forties with active or convalescent COVID-19. The chain employs TRBV6-4 and TRBJ1-2; no clear D. The sample was peripheral blood. The CDR3 region has the DNA TGTGCCAGCAGTGACTCGGGCGGGCAGTATGGCTACACCTTC. Residues: CASSDSGGQYGYTF.